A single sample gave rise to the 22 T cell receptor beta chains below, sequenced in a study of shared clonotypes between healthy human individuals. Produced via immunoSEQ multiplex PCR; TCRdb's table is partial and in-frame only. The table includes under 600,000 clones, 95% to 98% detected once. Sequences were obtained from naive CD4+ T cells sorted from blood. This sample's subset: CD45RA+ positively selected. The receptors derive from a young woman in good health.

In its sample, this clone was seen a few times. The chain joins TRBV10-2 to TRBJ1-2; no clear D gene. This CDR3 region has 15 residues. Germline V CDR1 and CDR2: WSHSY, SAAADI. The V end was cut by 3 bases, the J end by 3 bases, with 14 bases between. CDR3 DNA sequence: TGCGCCAGCAGTGACCTAGCCCTGGGCCACTATGGCTACACCTTC. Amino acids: CASSDLALGHYGYTF.

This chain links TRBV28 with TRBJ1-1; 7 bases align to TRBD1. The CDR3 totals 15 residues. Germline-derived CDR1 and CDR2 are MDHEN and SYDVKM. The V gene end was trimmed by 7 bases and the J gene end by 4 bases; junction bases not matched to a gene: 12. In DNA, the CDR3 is TGTGCCAGCATTCTCTCTACAGGGGCGAGCACTGAAGCTTTCTTT. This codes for CASILSTGASTEAFF.

This CDR3 is CASSPGTGGGEQYF. In DNA form, the CDR3 reads TGTGCCAGCAGCCCAGGGACAGGGGGAGGAGAGCAGTACTTC. This chain uses TRBV28 with TRBJ2-7; TRBD1 matches at 11 bases. J gave up 7 bases and V 6 bases, and 8 bases lay outside the gene matches. The germline gives CDR1 MDHEN, CDR2 SYDVKM. This CDR3 has 14 residues.

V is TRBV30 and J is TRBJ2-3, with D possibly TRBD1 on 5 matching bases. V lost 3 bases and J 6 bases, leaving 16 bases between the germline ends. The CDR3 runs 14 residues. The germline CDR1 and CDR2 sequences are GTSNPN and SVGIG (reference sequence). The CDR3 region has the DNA TGTGCCTGGAGCCCCCTGGGGCCTAGTGATACGCAGTATTTT. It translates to CAWSPLGPSDTQYF.

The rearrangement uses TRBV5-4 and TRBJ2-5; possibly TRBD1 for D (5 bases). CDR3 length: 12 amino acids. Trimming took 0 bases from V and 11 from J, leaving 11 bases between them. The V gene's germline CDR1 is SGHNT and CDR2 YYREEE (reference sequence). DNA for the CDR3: TGTGCCAGCAGCTTGGATCAGGGCGCGCAGTACTTC. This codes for CASSLDQGAQYF. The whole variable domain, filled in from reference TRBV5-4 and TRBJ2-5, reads ETGVTQSPTHLIKTRGQQVTLRCSSQSGHNTVSWYQQALGQGPQFIFQYYREEENGRGNFPPRFSGLQFPNYSSELNVNALELDDSALYLCASSLDQGAQYFGPGTRLLVL.

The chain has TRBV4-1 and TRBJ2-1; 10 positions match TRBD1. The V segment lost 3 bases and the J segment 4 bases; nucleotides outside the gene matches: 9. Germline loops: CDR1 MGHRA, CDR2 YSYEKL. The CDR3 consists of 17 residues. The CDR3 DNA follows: TGCGCCAGCAGCCAGACCTACAGGGACAGGGGTTACAATGAGCAGTTCTTC. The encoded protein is CASSQTYRDRGYNEQFF.

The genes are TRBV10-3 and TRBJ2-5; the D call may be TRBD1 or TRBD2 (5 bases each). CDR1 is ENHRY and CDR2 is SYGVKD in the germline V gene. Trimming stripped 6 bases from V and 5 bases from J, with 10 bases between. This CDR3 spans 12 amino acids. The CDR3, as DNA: TGTGCCATCAGCGGGGCAGGGGAGACCCAGTACTTC. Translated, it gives CAISGAGETQYF.

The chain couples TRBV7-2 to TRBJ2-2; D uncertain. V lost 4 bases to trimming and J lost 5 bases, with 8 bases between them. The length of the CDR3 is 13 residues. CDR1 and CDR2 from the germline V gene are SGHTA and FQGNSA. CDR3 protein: CASSWQATGELFF. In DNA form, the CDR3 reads TGTGCCAGCAGCTGGCAGGCTACCGGGGAGCTGTTTTTT.

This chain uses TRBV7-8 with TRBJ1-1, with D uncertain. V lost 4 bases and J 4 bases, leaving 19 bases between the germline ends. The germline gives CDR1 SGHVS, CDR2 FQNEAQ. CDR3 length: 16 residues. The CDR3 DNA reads TGTGCCAGCAGCTCCCCCGGAGGGCTAGCTTCCACTGAAGCTTTCTTT. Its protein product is CASSSPGGLASTEAFF.

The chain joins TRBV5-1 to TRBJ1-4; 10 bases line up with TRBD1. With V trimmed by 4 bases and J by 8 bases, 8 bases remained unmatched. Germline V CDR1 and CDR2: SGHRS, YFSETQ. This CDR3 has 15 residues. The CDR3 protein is CASSTGQGGREKLFF. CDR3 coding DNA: TGCGCCAGCAGCACTGGACAGGGGGGACGGGAAAAACTGTTTTTT.

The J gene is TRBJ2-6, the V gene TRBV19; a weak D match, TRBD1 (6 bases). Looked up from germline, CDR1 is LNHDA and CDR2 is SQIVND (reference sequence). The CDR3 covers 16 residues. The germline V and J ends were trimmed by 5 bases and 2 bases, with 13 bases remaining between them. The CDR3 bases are TGTGCCAGTAGTCCCAATTGGGACACTGGGGCCAACGTCCTGACTTTC. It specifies CASSPNWDTGANVLTF. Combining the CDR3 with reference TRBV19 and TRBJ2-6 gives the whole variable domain DGGITQSPKYLFRKEGQNVTLSCEQNLNHDAMYWYRQDPGQGLRLIYYSQIVNDFQKGDIAEGYSVSREKKESFPLTVTSAQKNPTAFYLCASSPNWDTGANVLTFGAGSRLTVL.

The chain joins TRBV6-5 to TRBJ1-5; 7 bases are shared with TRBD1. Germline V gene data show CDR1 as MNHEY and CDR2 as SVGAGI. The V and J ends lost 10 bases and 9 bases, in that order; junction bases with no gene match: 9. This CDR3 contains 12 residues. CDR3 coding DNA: TGTGCCACCCGGACAGGCGACGGGCCCCAGCATTTT. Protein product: CATRTGDGPQHF.

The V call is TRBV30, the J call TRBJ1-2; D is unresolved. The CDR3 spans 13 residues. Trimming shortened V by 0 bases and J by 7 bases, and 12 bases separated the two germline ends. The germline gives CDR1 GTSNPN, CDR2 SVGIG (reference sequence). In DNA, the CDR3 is TGTGCCTGGAGTGTAGTCGGGGTTGGTGGCTACACCTTC. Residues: CAWSVVGVGGYTF.

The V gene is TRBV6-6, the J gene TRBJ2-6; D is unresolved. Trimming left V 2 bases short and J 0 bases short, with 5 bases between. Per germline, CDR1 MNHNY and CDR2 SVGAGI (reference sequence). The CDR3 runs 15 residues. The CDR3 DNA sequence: TGTGCCAGCAGTTACGGGGACTCTGGGGCCAACGTCCTGACTTTC. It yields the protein CASSYGDSGANVLTF.

The CDR3 loop reads CAIRSQIESTDTQYF. The CDR3 nucleotides are TGTGCCATCAGGAGTCAGATAGAAAGCACAGATACGCAGTATTTT. The chain is built from TRBV10-3 and TRBJ2-3, with D hard to call. Germline lookup yields CDR1 ENHRY and CDR2 SYGVKD. This CDR3 is 15 amino acids long. V was clipped by 6 bases and J by 0 bases, with 13 bases between them.

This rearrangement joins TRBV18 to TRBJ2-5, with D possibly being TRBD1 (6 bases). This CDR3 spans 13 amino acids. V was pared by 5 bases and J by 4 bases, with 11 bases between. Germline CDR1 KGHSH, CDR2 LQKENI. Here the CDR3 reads CASSTIRGETQYF. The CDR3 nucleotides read TGTGCCAGCTCAACGATCAGGGGAGAGACCCAGTACTTC.

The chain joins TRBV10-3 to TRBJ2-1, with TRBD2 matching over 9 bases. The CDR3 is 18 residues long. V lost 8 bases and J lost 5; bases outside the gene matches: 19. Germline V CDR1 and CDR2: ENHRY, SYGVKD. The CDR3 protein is CAIGRGASGTLGNNEQFF. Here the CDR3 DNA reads TGTGCCATCGGACGAGGGGCTAGCGGGACCCTAGGGAACAATGAGCAGTTCTTC.

In DNA, the CDR3 is TGTGCCAGCAGACCCGACTGGAACACTGAAGCTTTCTTT. The encoded protein is CASRPDWNTEAFF. V and J are TRBV28 and TRBJ1-1, with no clear D. The germline CDR1 and CDR2 sequences are MDHEN and SYDVKM. The length of the CDR3 is 13 residues. V lost 6 bases and J 1 base, leaving 9 bases between the germline ends.

CDR3 residues: CASRIRWNSNQPQHF. The CDR3 DNA sequence: TGTGCCAGTAGGATACGGTGGAATAGCAATCAGCCCCAGCATTTT. This chain links TRBV19 with TRBJ1-5; no reliable D call. The CDR3 is made up of 15 amino acids. Germline CDR1 and CDR2: LNHDA and SQIVND (reference sequence). The ends were cut back, 6 bases at V and 0 bases at J, with 12 bases in the middle.

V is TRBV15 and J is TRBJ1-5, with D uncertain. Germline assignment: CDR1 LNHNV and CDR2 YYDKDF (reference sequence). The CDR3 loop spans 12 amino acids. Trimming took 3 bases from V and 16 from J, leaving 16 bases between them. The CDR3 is CATSREGGSCHF. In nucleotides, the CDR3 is TGTGCCACCAGCAGGGAGGGAGGCTCGTGTCATTTT.

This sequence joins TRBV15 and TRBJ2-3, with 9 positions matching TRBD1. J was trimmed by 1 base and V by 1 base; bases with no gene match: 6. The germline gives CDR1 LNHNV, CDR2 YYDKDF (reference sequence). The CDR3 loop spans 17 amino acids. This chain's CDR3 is CATSRGRDRVGTDTQYF. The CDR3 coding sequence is TGTGCCACCAGCAGAGGTCGGGACAGGGTAGGCACAGATACGCAGTATTTT.

The CDR3 coding sequence is TGTGCCAGCAGCATCCTACCGGGGGAGCAGTACTTC. This gives the protein CASSILPGEQYF. J is TRBJ2-7 and V is TRBV5-6; D may be TRBD2 (5 bases). CDR1 SGHDT and CDR2 YYEEEE come from the germline V gene. The CDR3 covers 12 residues. The V gene lost 4 bases and the J gene lost 7 bases, with 12 bases spanning the gap. Variable domain in full (rest from reference TRBV5-6 and TRBJ2-7): DAGVTQSPTHLIKTRGQQVTLRCSPKSGHDTVSWYQQALGQGPQFIFQYYEEEERQRGNFPDRFSGHQFPNYSSELNVNALLLGDSALYLCASSILPGEQYFGPGTRLTVT.